Below are 15 T cell receptor beta chains sequenced from a single sample in a study of cytomegalovirus exposure and HLA in healthy donors. Primers: 60 Vbeta forward and 13 Jbeta reverse. The data were produced by immunoSEQ multiplex PCR, yet TCRdb's version contains in-frame clones alone and is incomplete. Its table lists under 40,000 clones. Specimen: PBMCs. These receptors all come from a woman aged 40 to 50 in good health and CMV-seropositive.

This chain's CDR3 is CASSLGQGWATEAFF. The CDR3 coding sequence is TGCGCCAGCAGCCTGGGACAGGGATGGGCCACTGAAGCTTTCTTT. The rearrangement links TRBV5-1 to TRBJ1-1, with 9 positions matching TRBD1. The CDR3 length is 15 residues. Trimming at V came to 4 bases and at J to 4 bases, leaving 8 bases not matched to a gene. Germline V gene sequence: CDR1 SGHRS, CDR2 YFSETQ.

The chain joins TRBV4-3 to TRBJ2-7, with 13 bases matching TRBD2. Unmatched junction bases numbered 7, after V lost 1 base and J lost 7 bases. The CDR3 loop spans 16 amino acids. Germline V lookup: CDR1 LGHNA, CDR2 YSLEER. This CDR3 is CASSQVGTSGDTEQYF. CDR3 bases: TGCGCCAGCAGCCAAGTCGGGACTAGCGGGGATACAGAGCAGTACTTC.

The rearrangement uses TRBV4-1 and TRBJ2-7; 7 bases fit TRBD2. Germline CDR1 reads MGHRA; CDR2 reads YSYEKL. The CDR3 runs 18 residues. V was pared by 0 bases and J by 2 bases, with 13 bases of the junction left unmatched. DNA for the CDR3: TGCGCCAGCAGCCAAGATCAGGGAGGGGTTTCGGTCGCCTACGAGCAGTACTTC. Its protein is CASSQDQGGVSVAYEQYF.

The chain recombines TRBV9 with TRBJ2-1; 8 nucleotides line up with TRBD2. V shed 2 bases, J shed 2 bases, and the junction held 9 bases outside the gene matches. Germline loops: CDR1 SGDLS, CDR2 YYNGEE. This CDR3 comprises 17 residues. The CDR3: CASSVTGGPYAYNEQFF. The DNA of the CDR3 is TGTGCCAGCAGCGTGACGGGAGGGCCCTATGCCTACAATGAGCAGTTCTTC.

The rearrangement joins TRBV27 to TRBJ1-1; D not certain. V shed 6 bases and J shed 7 bases, with 15 bases lying between them. CDR1 is MNHEY and CDR2 is SMNVEV in the germline V gene (reference sequence). CDR3 size: 13 residues. The DNA of the CDR3 is TGTGCCAGCAGCCGCAACAGTGATCATGAAGCTTTCTTT. Translating it yields CASSRNSDHEAFF.

This chain joins TRBV5-1 and TRBJ1-4; 7 bases agree with TRBD1. Germline values: CDR1 SGHRS, CDR2 YFSETQ. V shed 2 bases and J 2 bases; nucleotides not matched to a gene: 3. The CDR3 spans 15 residues. CDR3: CASSLTGVTNEKLFF. CDR3 coding DNA: TGCGCCAGCAGCTTAACAGGGGTCACTAATGAAAAACTGTTTTTT.

V and J are TRBV7-2 and TRBJ1-3; 7 bases are shared with TRBD1. Germline values: CDR1 SGHTA, CDR2 FQGNSA. The CDR3 loop spans 16 amino acids. Losses at the gene ends were 3 bases for V and 0 bases for J; bases not matched to a gene: 5. The CDR3 DNA follows: TGTGCCAGCAGCTTCAAGGGACAGAACTCTGGAAACACCATATATTTT. It is translated as CASSFKGQNSGNTIYF.

On this clone itself: The junction and the germline gene differ at one end; a read error may be behind it. The CDR3 here is CASSTRSGTAQNIQYF. In DNA form, the CDR3 reads TGTGCCAGCAGCACCCGCTCCGGGACAGCCCAAAACATTCAGTACTTC. The chain combines TRBV9 with TRBJ2-4, with TRBD1 matching 7 bases. The CDR3 spans 16 residues. The germline V gene encodes CDR1 SGDLS and CDR2 YYNGEE.

This chain joins TRBV2 and TRBJ2-2; D is perhaps TRBD1 or TRBD2 (7 bases each). The CDR3 contains 16 residues. V lost 5 bases and J lost 5, with 18 bases in between. Germline CDR1 SNHLY, CDR2 FYNNEI. The CDR3 region has the DNA TGTGCCAGCAGTCAAGACAGGGCCGGGGGGACCGGGGAGCTGTTTTTT. This encodes CASSQDRAGGTGELFF.

The genes are TRBV6-1 and TRBJ2-2; 7 nucleotides agree with TRBD2. With 7 bases clipped from V and 4 bases from J, the junction kept 6 bases outside the gene matches. The CDR3 covers 14 residues. From germline, CDR1 is MNHNS and CDR2 SASEGT. CDR3 in amino acids: CASKGGLSTGELFF. CDR3 bases: TGTGCCAGCAAGGGAGGGCTATCCACCGGGGAGCTGTTTTTT.

The chain links TRBV20-1 to TRBJ1-1; D unresolved. V was cut by 8 bases and J by 1 base, with 8 bases left in between. In germline, CDR1 is DFQATT, CDR2 SNEGSKA (reference sequence). There are 11 residues in the CDR3. The CDR3 sequence: CSTSENTEAFF. As DNA, the CDR3 is TGCAGTACCTCAGAGAACACTGAAGCTTTCTTT.

This sequence joins TRBV7-2 and TRBJ1-1, with TRBD1 matching 9 bases. V lost 5 bases to trimming and J lost 7 bases; unmatched junction nucleotides: 17. CDR3 length: 17 residues. Per the germline V gene, CDR1 is SGHTA and CDR2 is FQGNSA. The CDR3: CASSHAGTGTYRGEAFF. CDR3 nucleotide sequence: TGTGCCAGCAGCCACGCCGGGACAGGGACTTATAGGGGTGAAGCTTTCTTT.

The chain links TRBV7-2 to TRBJ2-7; possible D gene TRBD1, 6 bases. The CDR3 consists of 13 residues. Trimming removed 5 bases from V and 5 bases from J, with 13 bases in between. Germline values: CDR1 SGHTA, CDR2 FQGNSA. CDR3 sequence: CASSLQGYHEQYF. The CDR3 DNA follows: TGTGCCAGCAGCCTACAGGGTTACCACGAGCAGTACTTC.

The CDR3 DNA reads TGTGCCAGCAGCAACGAACAGGACCTCTACACCTTC. Protein: CASSNEQDLYTF. The rearrangement uses TRBV28 and TRBJ1-2, with a possible D match to TRBD1 (5 bases). The CDR3 is made up of 12 amino acids. Germline V lookup: CDR1 MDHEN, CDR2 SYDVKM. V lost 6 bases and J 10 bases, leaving 15 bases between the germline ends.

The chain recombines TRBV7-2 with TRBJ1-1, with 8 bases matching TRBD1. Germline loops: CDR1 SGHTA, CDR2 FQGNSA. Germline trimming cut 5 bases from V and 6 bases from J; bases unmatched to any gene: 14. The CDR3 is 16 residues long. CDR3 sequence: CASSPRTGRGVSEAFF. The CDR3 nucleotides are TGTGCCAGCAGCCCCCGGACAGGGCGAGGGGTTTCTGAAGCTTTCTTT.